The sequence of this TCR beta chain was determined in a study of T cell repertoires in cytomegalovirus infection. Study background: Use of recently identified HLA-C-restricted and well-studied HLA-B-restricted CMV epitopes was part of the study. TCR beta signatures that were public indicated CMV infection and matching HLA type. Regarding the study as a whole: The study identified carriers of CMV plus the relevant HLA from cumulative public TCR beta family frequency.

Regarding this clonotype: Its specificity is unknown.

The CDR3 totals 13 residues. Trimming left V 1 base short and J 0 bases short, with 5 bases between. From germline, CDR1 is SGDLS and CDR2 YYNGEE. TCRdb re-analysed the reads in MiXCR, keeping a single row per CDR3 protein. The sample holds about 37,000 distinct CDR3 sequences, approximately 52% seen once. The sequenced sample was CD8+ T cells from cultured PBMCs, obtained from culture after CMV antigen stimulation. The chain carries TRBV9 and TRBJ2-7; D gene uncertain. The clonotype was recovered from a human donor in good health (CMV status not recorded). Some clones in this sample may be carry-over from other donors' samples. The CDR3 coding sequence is TGTGCCAGCAGCGTAAGTAGCTCCTACGAGCAGTACTTC. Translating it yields CASSVSSSYEQYF. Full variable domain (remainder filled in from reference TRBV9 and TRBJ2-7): DSGVTQTPKHLITATGQRVTLRCSPRSGDLSVYWYQQSLDQGLQFLIQYYNGEERAKGNILERFSAQQFPDLHSELNLSSLELGDSALYFCASSVSSSYEQYFGPGTRLTVT.